The 27 T cell receptor beta chains given below trace back to one sample, sequenced in a study of cytomegalovirus exposure and HLA in healthy donors. TCRdb's copy holds only in-frame clones and misses some; the assay was immunoSEQ multiplex PCR. The sample lists about 110,000 clones, roughly 90% occurring once. The sample consisted of PBMCs. The source is a woman aged 18-29 years in good health and CMV-seronegative.

J is TRBJ2-1 and V is TRBV14; perhaps TRBD1 as D (5 bases). Germline V gene data show CDR1 as SGHDN and CDR2 as FVKESK. V lost 4 bases and J lost 11, with 9 bases in between. The CDR3 has 11 residues. The CDR3 DNA is TGTGCCAGCAGCCCAGGGTACAAGCAGTTCTTC. Its translation: CASSPGYKQFF. Together with reference TRBV14 and TRBJ2-1, the CDR3 gives the full variable domain: EAGVTQFPSHSVIEKGQTVTLRCDPISGHDNLYWYRRVMGKEIKFLLHFVKESKQDESGMPNNRFLAERTGGTYSTLKVQPAELEDSGVYFCASSPGYKQFFGPGTRLTVL.

The V call is TRBV19, the J call TRBJ1-5; 9 bases line up with TRBD1. CDR1 is LNHDA, CDR2 SQIVND, per germline (reference sequence). This CDR3 region has 17 residues. The V and J ends lost 7 bases and 0 bases, in that order; junction bases with no gene match: 10. CDR3: CASKRDREGYSNQPQHF. CDR3 in DNA: TGTGCCAGTAAAAGGGACAGGGAAGGGTATAGCAATCAGCCCCAGCATTTT.

The chain combines TRBV6-1 with TRBJ2-7, with 9 bases aligning to TRBD1. Germline trimming cut 3 bases from V and 7 bases from J; bases unmatched to any gene: 7. The CDR3 is 14 residues long. Per germline, CDR1 MNHNS and CDR2 SASEGT. Written as DNA, the CDR3 is TGTGCCAGCAGTGATCCCCGGGACAGGGTTGAGCAGTACTTC. It translates to CASSDPRDRVEQYF.

The chain couples TRBV6-1 to TRBJ1-2; 8 bases agree with TRBD1. The trim removed 2 bases at V and 4 bases at J, leaving 6 bases unmatched. The CDR3 totals 15 residues. CDR1 is MNHNS, CDR2 SASEGT, per germline. The CDR3: CASSERGTGTYGYTF. CDR3 nucleotide sequence: TGTGCCAGCAGTGAACGGGGGACAGGAACCTATGGCTACACCTTC.

The V call is TRBV27, the J call TRBJ1-4; D gene unclear. V lost 5 bases to trimming and J lost 1 base, with 11 bases between them. This CDR3 has 15 residues. Germline assignment: CDR1 MNHEY and CDR2 SMNVEV (reference sequence). The CDR3 sequence: CASSAAGVTNEKLFF. The CDR3 nucleotides read TGTGCCAGCAGTGCCGCAGGTGTAACTAATGAAAAACTGTTTTTT.

V and J are TRBV6-5 and TRBJ2-1; 8 bases agree with TRBD1. Trimming took 0 bases from V and 5 from J; bases not matched to a gene: 6. The V gene's germline CDR1 is MNHEY and CDR2 SVGAGI. CDR3 length: 16 residues. The CDR3 region is CASSYSTGETHNEQFF. The CDR3 DNA reads as TGTGCCAGCAGTTACTCGACAGGGGAAACCCACAATGAGCAGTTCTTC.

This chain connects TRBV7-3 to TRBJ2-3, with 9 bases that match TRBD2. Trimming cost V 0 bases and J 2 bases; bases outside gene matches: 9. The CDR3 loop spans 18 amino acids. CDR1 and CDR2 (germline): SGHTA, FQGTGA. The CDR3 region has the DNA TGTGCCAGCAGCTTAACGTCTTTGGCTAGCGGGATCACAGATACGCAGTATTTT. Translation: CASSLTSLASGITDTQYF.

V gene TRBV5-1 combines with J gene TRBJ2-7; 8 bases are a match to TRBD2. Germline-derived CDR1 and CDR2 are SGHRS and YFSETQ. Germline trimming cut 0 bases from V and 0 bases from J; bases unmatched to any gene: 2. There are 15 residues in the CDR3. This chain's CDR3 is CASSLAGRDSYEQYF. CDR3 nucleotide sequence: TGCGCCAGCAGCTTGGCCGGGAGGGACTCCTACGAGCAGTACTTC.

This clone was picked up one time. J is TRBJ1-2 and V is TRBV6-5, with TRBD1 identical over 7 bases. Looked up from germline, CDR1 is MNHEY and CDR2 is SVGAGI. The junction had 7 bases not matched to a gene; V was cut back by 6 bases and J by 0 bases. The length of the CDR3 is 15 residues. The CDR3 nucleotides are TGTGCCAGCAGACGGACAGGCACTGCTAACTATGGCTACACCTTC. Its translation is CASRRTGTANYGYTF.

The chain employs TRBV13 and TRBJ2-4; 9 bases fit TRBD1. Germline assignment: CDR1 PRHDT and CDR2 FYEKMQ (reference sequence). Unmatched junction bases numbered 18, after V lost 5 bases and J lost 1 base. CDR3 length: 20 amino acids. The CDR3 DNA reads TGTGCCAGCAGCCAGAGACCGGGACAGGGAGATGGTCACGCCAAAAACATTCAGTACTTC. Residues: CASSQRPGQGDGHAKNIQYF.

The chain uses TRBV7-6 and TRBJ2-1; 10 bases align to TRBD1. Germline V gene lookup returns CDR1 SGHVS and CDR2 FNYEAQ. The CDR3 totals 15 residues. J was trimmed by 5 bases and V by 4 bases; bases with no gene match: 5. In DNA, the CDR3 is TGTGCCAGCAGCTCAACCGGGACAGGGGACAATGAGCAGTTCTTC. As protein: CASSSTGTGDNEQFF.

CDR3 sequence (DNA): TGTGCCAGCAGCTTTCTACGCGGGGGGGCCATGGGGTACAATGAGCAGTTCTTC. Its translation is CASSFLRGGAMGYNEQFF. The chain joins TRBV11-1 to TRBJ2-1; 9 nucleotides agree with TRBD2. The CDR3 is 18 residues long. V lost 3 bases and J lost 4; bases outside the gene matches: 13. Per the germline V gene, CDR1 is SGHAT and CDR2 is FQDESV (reference sequence).

This sequence joins TRBV28 and TRBJ2-3; 9 positions agree with TRBD1. Per germline, CDR1 MDHEN and CDR2 SYDVKM. V dropped 1 base and J dropped 2; count of bases not matched to a gene: 4. The CDR3 consists of 16 residues. CDR3 coding DNA: TGTGCCAGCAGTTTATATGGGGACAGGGCCACAGATACGCAGTATTTT. This codes for CASSLYGDRATDTQYF.

This clone was counted once. The CDR3 nucleotides read TGTGCCAGCACCAAAGCGGGCTTTGAGACCCAGTACTTC. It yields the protein CASTKAGFETQYF. J is TRBJ2-5 and V is TRBV2; perhaps TRBD2 as D (6 bases). V shed 7 bases and J shed 5 bases, with 14 bases lying between them. CDR3 length equals 13 residues. The germline CDR1 and CDR2 sequences are SNHLY and FYNNEI.

This clone has a single count. The rearrangement links TRBV13 to TRBJ1-1; D not certain. Germline values: CDR1 PRHDT, CDR2 FYEKMQ (reference sequence). There are 14 residues in the CDR3. Trimming shortened V by 0 bases and J by 0 bases, and 5 bases separated the two germline ends. CDR3 region: CASSLGGLNTEAFF. Written as DNA, the CDR3 is TGTGCCAGCAGCTTAGGCGGTCTGAACACTGAAGCTTTCTTT. Complete variable domain (other parts from reference TRBV13 and TRBJ1-1): AAGVIQSPRHLIKEKRETATLKCYPIPRHDTVYWYQQGPGQDPQFLISFYEKMQSDKGSIPDRFSAQQFSDYHSELNMSSLELGDSALYFCASSLGGLNTEAFFGQGTRLTVV.

The V call is TRBV7-9, the J call TRBJ2-5; TRBD2 matches 9 bases. CDR1 and CDR2 (germline): SEHNR, FQNEAQ (reference sequence). The CDR3 has 14 amino acids. The junction had 2 bases not matched to a gene; V was cut back by 3 bases and J by 3 bases. The CDR3 coding sequence is TGTGCCAGCAGCTTCCCTAGCGGGAAAGAGACCCAGTACTTC. As protein: CASSFPSGKETQYF.

The chain combines TRBV5-4 with TRBJ2-2; 14 bases line up with TRBD2. This CDR3 has 14 residues. Germline V lookup: CDR1 SGHNT, CDR2 YYREEE (reference sequence). After removal of 10 bases from V and 8 bases from J, the junction contained 7 bases not matched to a gene. The CDR3 here is CASRLAGGPGELFF. Here the CDR3 DNA reads TGTGCCTCCCGACTAGCGGGAGGGCCAGGGGAGCTGTTTTTT.

This chain links TRBV7-2 with TRBJ2-5; the D gene is possibly TRBD2 (6 bases). CDR3 length equals 15 residues. V was shortened by 3 bases and J by 5 bases, with 16 bases between the two germline ends. The germline gives CDR1 SGHTA, CDR2 FQGNSA. The CDR3 coding sequence is TGTGCCAGCAGCTTCACCCGGGAGAGGTTGGAGACCCAGTACTTC. Amino acid sequence: CASSFTRERLETQYF.

The gene calls are TRBV28 and TRBJ2-7; possible D gene TRBD2, 5 bases. This CDR3 region has 14 residues. The V and J ends lost 5 bases and 2 bases respectively, with 13 bases between them. The germline gives CDR1 MDHEN, CDR2 SYDVKM. For the CDR3, the DNA is TGTGCCAGCAGTCGTATAGCGTTACCCTACGAGCAGTACTTC. As protein: CASSRIALPYEQYF.

V usage is TRBV5-6 and J usage is TRBJ2-3, with TRBD1 identical over 9 bases. The J segment lost 13 bases and the V segment lost 4 bases, leaving 7 bases of the junction unmatched. CDR3 length: 12 amino acids. From germline, CDR1 is SGHDT and CDR2 YYEEEE. As DNA, the CDR3 is TGTGCCAGCAGCCGATACAGGGGGCTGGAGTATTTT. It specifies CASSRYRGLEYF.

The rearrangement joins TRBV11-2 to TRBJ2-7; perhaps TRBD1 as D (5 bases). The length of the CDR3 is 13 residues. Trimming took 0 bases from V and 6 from J, leaving 9 bases between them. The V gene's germline CDR1 is SGHAT and CDR2 FQNNGV. CDR3 amino acids: CASSLDQGAEQYF. CDR3 sequence (DNA): TGTGCCAGCAGCTTAGATCAGGGCGCCGAGCAGTACTTC.

This clone occurred once. V and J are TRBV5-4 and TRBJ1-2, with a tentative D call TRBD1 (5 bases). CDR1 and CDR2 from the germline V gene are SGHNT and YYREEE (reference sequence). V lost 2 bases to trimming and J lost 0 bases, with 20 bases between them. The CDR3 length is 18 residues. The CDR3 bases are TGTGCCAGCAGCTTTTTGATTCAGGCTGGGGGGACTAACTATGGCTACACCTTC. Its translation: CASSFLIQAGGTNYGYTF. Full variable domain (missing parts from reference TRBV5-4 and TRBJ1-2): ETGVTQSPTHLIKTRGQQVTLRCSSQSGHNTVSWYQQALGQGPQFIFQYYREEENGRGNFPPRFSGLQFPNYSSELNVNALELDDSALYLCASSFLIQAGGTNYGYTFGSGTRLTVV.

This chain connects TRBV7-3 to TRBJ2-5; 7 bases fit TRBD2. The CDR3 extends over 14 amino acids. Germline-derived CDR1 and CDR2 are SGHTA and FQGTGA. With V trimmed by 4 bases and J by 4 bases, 6 bases remained unmatched. CDR3 coding DNA: TGTGCCAGCAGCTATGGACTAGAGGGAGAGACCCAGTACTTC. Translation gives CASSYGLEGETQYF.

The genes are TRBV27 and TRBJ2-7, with TRBD2 as a possible D gene (6 bases). Germline assignment: CDR1 MNHEY and CDR2 SMNVEV (reference sequence). The CDR3 length is 12 residues. Trimming stripped 6 bases from V and 6 bases from J, with 12 bases between. CDR3 bases: TGTGCCAGCAGCCGTTTCGGGAGCGAGCAGTACTTC. Its translation is CASSRFGSEQYF.

This sequence joins TRBV7-9 and TRBJ2-7; 8 bases line up with TRBD2. CDR1 and CDR2 (germline): SEHNR, FQNEAQ (reference sequence). The CDR3 is 14 residues long. The V gene end was trimmed by 6 bases and the J gene end by 0 bases; junction bases not matched to a gene: 4. CDR3 region: CASRNSGSSYEQYF. The CDR3 region has the DNA TGTGCCAGCAGGAACAGCGGGAGCTCCTACGAGCAGTACTTC. Variable domain in full (rest from reference TRBV7-9 and TRBJ2-7): DTGVSQNPRHKITKRGQNVTFRCDPISEHNRLYWYRQTLGQGPEFLTYFQNEAQLEKSRLLSDRFSAERPKGSFSTLEIQRTEQGDSAMYLCASRNSGSSYEQYFGPGTRLTVT.

This clone was recorded once. The chain uses TRBV14 and TRBJ2-1; possibly TRBD2 for D (6 bases). Germline lookup yields CDR1 SGHDN and CDR2 FVKESK. With 5 bases removed from V and 3 bases from J, the gap between germline ends came to 20 bases. This CDR3 region has 17 residues. CDR3 residues: CASSMGSGAYVYNEQFF. DNA of the CDR3: TGTGCCAGCAGCATGGGTTCGGGAGCCTACGTCTACAATGAGCAGTTCTTC.

The rearrangement links TRBV7-3 to TRBJ2-7; 8 bases align to TRBD1. Germline assignment: CDR1 SGHTA and CDR2 FQGTGA. The J segment lost 2 bases and the V segment lost 3 bases, leaving 6 bases of the junction unmatched. The CDR3 sequence is 15 residues long. CDR3 region: CASSLGSGQAYEQYF. The CDR3 nucleotides are TGTGCCAGCAGCTTGGGTTCGGGACAGGCCTACGAGCAGTACTTC.